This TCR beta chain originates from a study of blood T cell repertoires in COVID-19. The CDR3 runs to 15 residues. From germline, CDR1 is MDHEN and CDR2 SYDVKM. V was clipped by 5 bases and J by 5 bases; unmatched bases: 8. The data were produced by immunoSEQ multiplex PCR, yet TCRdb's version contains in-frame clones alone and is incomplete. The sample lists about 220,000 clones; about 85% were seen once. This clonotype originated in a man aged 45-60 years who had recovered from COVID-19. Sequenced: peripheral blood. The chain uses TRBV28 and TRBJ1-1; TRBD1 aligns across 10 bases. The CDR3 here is CASSPRQGASTEAFF. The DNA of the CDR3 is TGTGCCAGCAGTCCCCGACAGGGGGCTAGTACTGAAGCTTTCTTT.